The TCR beta chain under discussion was sequenced for a study of blood T cell repertoires in COVID-19. Here immunoSEQ multiplex PCR was the method, and the copy in TCRdb shows in-frame clones only, minus some. Of 200,000 to 250,000 clones in the sample, almost 90% were seen once. V dropped 4 bases and J dropped 7 bases, with 11 bases sitting between them. The germline gives CDR1 WSHSY, CDR2 SAAADI. The CDR3 loop spans 13 amino acids. This clonotype was obtained from a man aged 18-30 years with active or convalescent COVID-19. The sample consisted of peripheral blood. The rearrangement uses TRBV10-2 and TRBJ2-1; D unclear. CDR3 in DNA: TGCGCCAGCAGTGCCCCTCCGGAGAATGAGCAGTTCTTC. It specifies CASSAPPENEQFF.